The 27 T cell receptor beta chains in this list originate from one sample, sequenced in a study of control samples from healthy donors and cancer patients. The method was immunoSEQ multiplex PCR; TCRdb's version includes in-frame clones alone and lacks a portion of them. The data show tens of thousands of clones, about nine tenths seen once. The source material was blood. Receptor source: a woman in her 70s in good health.

This chain connects TRBV5-1 to TRBJ1-2; D might be TRBD1 (6 bases). The CDR3 totals 14 residues. V was shortened by 4 bases and J by 6 bases, with 16 bases between the two germline ends. Germline loops: CDR1 SGHRS, CDR2 YFSETQ. DNA of the CDR3: TGCGCCAGCAGCCCGGGTCCAGGGGATGATGGCTACACCTTC. It yields the protein CASSPGPGDDGYTF.

This chain joins TRBV19 and TRBJ2-2, with 8 positions matching TRBD1. Germline V gives CDR1 LNHDA, CDR2 SQIVND (reference sequence). The CDR3 length is 15 residues. V was pared by 10 bases and J by 4 bases, with 11 bases of the junction left unmatched. CDR3 DNA sequence: TGTGCCACCTCGGGGCAGGGGGCGGTCACCGGGGAGCTGTTTTTT. Its translation is CATSGQGAVTGELFF.

This clone has a single count. The V and J genes are TRBV27 and TRBJ2-1, with D perhaps TRBD1 (6 bases). Germline V gives CDR1 MNHEY, CDR2 SMNVEV (reference sequence). Deletions cut 6 bases from V and 9 bases from J, with 18 bases between. There are 14 residues in the CDR3. In DNA form, the CDR3 reads TGTGCCAGCAGCAGGTCAGGGGAGTTCGGTGAGCAGTTCTTC. Its protein is CASSRSGEFGEQFF.

This rearrangement joins TRBV18 to TRBJ2-5; D may be TRBD1 or TRBD2 (5 bases each). CDR3 length equals 13 residues. V dropped 3 bases and J dropped 5 bases, with 10 bases sitting between them. Germline V gives CDR1 KGHSH, CDR2 LQKENI. The CDR3 sequence is CASSPEGFETQYF. Written as DNA, the CDR3 is TGTGCCAGCTCACCTGAGGGGTTTGAGACCCAGTACTTC.

This chain connects TRBV19 to TRBJ2-7; 10 bases fit TRBD1. The ends lost 5 bases at V and 3 bases at J; junction bases unmatched: 1. The germline V gene encodes CDR1 LNHDA and CDR2 SQIVND (reference sequence). CDR3 length: 13 amino acids. CDR3: CASSRDRGYEQYF. In DNA form, the CDR3 reads TGTGCCAGTAGTCGGGACAGGGGCTACGAGCAGTACTTC.

V gene TRBV5-1 combines with J gene TRBJ2-1, with 7 positions matching TRBD2. Germline V gene data show CDR1 as SGHRS and CDR2 as YFSETQ. CDR3 length: 12 amino acids. J lost 7 bases, V lost 4 bases, and 2 bases had no gene match. CDR3 region: CASSVSGNEQFF. The DNA of the CDR3 is TGCGCCAGCAGCGTTAGCGGGAATGAGCAGTTCTTC. Drawing the rest from reference TRBV5-1 and TRBJ2-1, the complete variable domain is KAGVTQTPRYLIKTRGQQVTLSCSPISGHRSVSWYQQTPGQGLQFLFEYFSETQRNKGNFPGRFSGRQFSNSRSEMNVSTLELGDSALYLCASSVSGNEQFFGPGTRLTVL.

The rearrangement links TRBV19 to TRBJ1-5, with 11 bases matching TRBD1. Germline lookup yields CDR1 LNHDA and CDR2 SQIVND (reference sequence). The V and J ends lost 6 bases and 4 bases, in that order; junction bases with no gene match: 8. This CDR3 region has 16 residues. CDR3 nucleotides: TGTGCCAGTAGAAAAAAGGACAGGGGGCTTAATCAGCCCCAGCATTTT. It codes for CASRKKDRGLNQPQHF.

The V and J genes are TRBV5-1 and TRBJ2-7, with 8 bases fitting TRBD1. Germline CDR1 and CDR2: SGHRS and YFSETQ. V lost 4 bases to trimming and J lost 6 bases; unmatched junction nucleotides: 12. The length of the CDR3 is 15 residues. The CDR3 DNA reads TGCGCCAGCAGCCTAGGACAGGGTGGCTTAGGCGAGCAGTACTTC. The encoded protein is CASSLGQGGLGEQYF.

The chain has TRBV11-1 and TRBJ2-1; maybe TRBD2 (5 bases). The germline CDR1 and CDR2 sequences are SGHAT and FQDESV (reference sequence). The length of the CDR3 is 15 residues. Trimming stripped 5 bases from V and 0 bases from J, with 11 bases between. The CDR3 loop is CASSQRFSSYNEQFF. Written as DNA, the CDR3 is TGTGCCAGCAGCCAGCGGTTTAGCTCCTACAATGAGCAGTTCTTC.

V gene TRBV5-1 combines with J gene TRBJ2-1; D tentatively reads TRBD1 or TRBD2 (5 bases each). The ends were cut back, 4 bases at V and 1 base at J, with 15 bases in the middle. CDR1 is SGHRS, CDR2 YFSETQ, per germline. The CDR3 covers 16 residues. This CDR3 reads CASSREGTSSYNEQFF. CDR3 sequence (DNA): TGCGCCAGCAGCCGCGAGGGGACGAGTTCCTACAATGAGCAGTTCTTC.

The table lists this clone with a few counts. The chain links TRBV6-5 to TRBJ1-5; the D gene is possibly TRBD1 (5 bases). This CDR3 spans 12 amino acids. Deletions cut 6 bases from V and 15 bases from J, with 18 bases between. CDR1 MNHEY and CDR2 SVGAGI come from the germline V gene. DNA for the CDR3: TGTGCCAGCAGAGAGGGCGGGACTGCCTCGCATTTT. As protein: CASREGGTASHF.

The chain recombines TRBV7-2 with TRBJ1-1, with unresolved D. Trimming took off 5 bases at V and 0 bases at J, with 7 bases between the two ends. CDR3 length equals 13 residues. Germline CDR1 and CDR2: SGHTA and FQGNSA. The CDR3 loop is CASSGPMNTEAFF. CDR3 DNA sequence: TGTGCCAGCAGCGGACCGATGAACACTGAAGCTTTCTTT.

The chain is built from TRBV5-1 and TRBJ2-5; 11 nucleotides agree with TRBD2. Germline CDR1 reads SGHRS; CDR2 reads YFSETQ. The CDR3 has 16 amino acids. V was clipped by 1 base and J by 3 bases; unmatched bases: 5. CDR3 in DNA: TGCGCCAGCAGCTTGCTGGGGACTAGCGGAGAAGAGACCCAGTACTTC. This gives the protein CASSLLGTSGEETQYF.

The V call is TRBV10-1, the J call TRBJ1-4; 7 nucleotides align to TRBD1. After removal of 3 bases from V and 7 bases from J, the junction contained 5 bases not matched to a gene. Germline loops: CDR1 WNHNN, CDR2 SYGVQD (reference sequence). The CDR3 covers 14 residues. The CDR3 DNA follows: TGCGCCAGCAGTGATGGGACAGAGGTTGAAAAACTGTTTTTT. Its translation is CASSDGTEVEKLFF.

This chain links TRBV19 with TRBJ1-3, with a possible D match to TRBD1 (6 bases). CDR1 and CDR2 (germline): LNHDA, SQIVND (reference sequence). V shed 2 bases and J shed 0 bases, with 11 bases lying between them. CDR3 length: 16 amino acids. The CDR3 region has the DNA TGTGCCAGTAGTATATCTACAGGGTACTCTGGAAACACCATATATTTT. Amino acids: CASSISTGYSGNTIYF. The full variable domain, rest sourced from reference TRBV19 and TRBJ1-3, is DGGITQSPKYLFRKEGQNVTLSCEQNLNHDAMYWYRQDPGQGLRLIYYSQIVNDFQKGDIAEGYSVSREKKESFPLTVTSAQKNPTAFYLCASSISTGYSGNTIYFGEGSWLTVV.

The chain couples TRBV6-5 to TRBJ1-2, with 7 positions matching TRBD1. In germline, CDR1 is MNHEY, CDR2 SVGAGI. Trimming removed 10 bases from V and 4 bases from J; junction bases left unmatched: 6. This CDR3 comprises 12 residues. The CDR3 is CATSTGIYGYTF. DNA of the CDR3: TGTGCCACCTCGACAGGGATCTATGGCTACACCTTC.

The CDR3 loop is CASSPGENIQYF. For the CDR3, the DNA is TGTGCCAGCAGCCCGGGCGAGAACATTCAGTACTTC. The genes are TRBV7-2 and TRBJ2-4; D ambiguous. The CDR3 spans 12 residues. CDR1 is SGHTA and CDR2 is FQGNSA in the germline V gene. V was clipped by 5 bases and J by 7 bases, with 9 bases between them.

The genes are TRBV4-1 and TRBJ1-1, with a possible D match to TRBD1 (5 bases). Germline V gene sequence: CDR1 MGHRA, CDR2 YSYEKL. The V gene lost 3 bases and the J gene lost 3 bases, with 8 bases spanning the gap. CDR3 length: 13 amino acids. Written as DNA, the CDR3 is TGCGCCAGCAGCCAGGGGCCTGACACTGAAGCTTTCTTT. As protein: CASSQGPDTEAFF.

This chain joins TRBV24-1 and TRBJ2-7; D not certain. The CDR3 contains 12 residues. V was cut by 6 bases and J by 2 bases, with 7 bases left in between. Germline V lookup: CDR1 KGHDR, CDR2 SFDVKD. The CDR3 loop is CATSPGPYEQYF. DNA for the CDR3: TGTGCCACCAGTCCCGGTCCCTACGAGCAGTACTTC.

V usage is TRBV9 and J usage is TRBJ1-4; TRBD1 aligns across 9 bases. The CDR3 contains 15 residues. Germline CDR1 SGDLS, CDR2 YYNGEE. J gave up 8 bases and V 4 bases, and 9 bases lay outside the gene matches. This CDR3 is CASSPTGTGSEKLFF. The CDR3, as DNA: TGTGCCAGCAGCCCCACCGGGACAGGGTCCGAAAAACTGTTTTTT.

The V and J genes are TRBV7-2 and TRBJ2-7; D is unclear. This CDR3 is 12 amino acids long. Germline CDR1 is SGHTA and CDR2 is FQGNSA. V lost 6 bases and J 0 bases, leaving 6 bases between the germline ends. CDR3 nucleotides: TGTGCCAGCAGTCTCACCTCCTACGAGCAGTACTTC. Translating gives CASSLTSYEQYF.

The chain combines TRBV2 with TRBJ1-6, with a weak D call TRBD1 (5 bases). This CDR3 spans 15 amino acids. V lost 7 bases to trimming and J lost 5 bases, with 15 bases between them. Per germline, CDR1 SNHLY and CDR2 FYNNEI. CDR3 region: CASTSETVDNSPLHF. DNA of the CDR3: TGTGCCAGCACCTCGGAGACAGTCGATAATTCACCCCTCCACTTT.

The chain couples TRBV2 to TRBJ2-7; 9 nucleotides agree with TRBD1. The germline CDR1 and CDR2 sequences are SNHLY and FYNNEI. The junction had 8 bases not matched to a gene; V was cut back by 3 bases and J by 5 bases. CDR3 length: 15 amino acids. CDR3 in DNA: TGTGCCAGCAGTGAGCAGACCGGGACAGGGAACGAGCAGTACTTC. It is translated as CASSEQTGTGNEQYF.

The chain uses TRBV9 and TRBJ2-2; TRBD2 matches at 7 bases. The CDR3 length is 15 residues. Germline CDR1 is SGDLS and CDR2 is YYNGEE. V was clipped by 4 bases and J by 2 bases; unmatched bases: 5. The CDR3 protein is CASSPLAENTGELFF. The CDR3 DNA reads TGTGCCAGCAGCCCCCTAGCGGAAAACACCGGGGAGCTGTTTTTT.

The gene calls are TRBV5-1 and TRBJ1-6, with D perhaps TRBD1 (5 bases). The V gene lost 0 bases and the J gene lost 9 bases, with 16 bases spanning the gap. From germline, CDR1 is SGHRS and CDR2 YFSETQ. The CDR3 has 16 amino acids. The CDR3 reads CASSLGLGTTRSPLHF. The CDR3 nucleotides are TGCGCCAGCAGCTTGGGTCTGGGGACCACTCGTTCACCCCTCCACTTT.

The V gene is TRBV27, the J gene TRBJ2-3; no clear D. V was shortened by 10 bases and J by 3 bases, with 8 bases between the two germline ends. The germline V gene encodes CDR1 MNHEY and CDR2 SMNVEV (reference sequence). This CDR3 contains 11 residues. The CDR3 loop reads CATASTDTQYF. The CDR3 DNA reads TGTGCCACCGCCTCTACAGATACGCAGTATTTT.

This chain connects TRBV3-1 (or the pseudogene TRBV3-2) to TRBJ1-3; 9 nucleotides line up with TRBD1. Losses at the gene ends were 4 bases for V and 0 bases for J; bases not matched to a gene: 7. The CDR3 is made up of 17 amino acids. CDR1 is LGHDT, CDR2 YNNKEL, per germline (reference sequence). Here the CDR3 DNA reads TGTGCCAGCAGCCGGACCGGGACAGGGTACTCTGGAAACACCATATATTTT. Its translation: CASSRTGTGYSGNTIYF.